These T cell receptor beta chains were read from a single sample in a study of T cell responses to AZD1222 COVID-19 vaccine. TCRdb's table, derived via immunoSEQ multiplex PCR, lists solely in-frame clones and lacks some. The data contain some 180,000 clones, roughly 88% of them seen just once; the ten biggest clones take up 0.4% to 0.5%. Here the sequenced sample was peripheral blood, taken on day 0 of AZD1222 vaccination. The receptors shown here come from an adult in good health. The CDR3 runs from the conserved cysteine through the conserved F or W. Fields, in order: CDR3 protein, CDR3 DNA, clone size, V gene, J gene, D gene. D genes are given only for firm matches. Size values are once, few and many counts, or a class for expanded clones, and some rows have none.

cdr3_aa: CASSPWTGAQLAEAFF
cdr3_nt: TGTGCCAGCAGCCCGTGGACAGGGGCTCAGTTAGCGGAAGCTTTCTTT
clone_size: once
v_call: TRBV7-9
j_call: TRBJ1-1
d_call: TRBD1

cdr3_aa: CASSEEDGLGQPQHF
cdr3_nt: TGTGCCAGCAGTGAAGAGGACGGTCTCGGTCAGCCCCAGCATTTT
clone_size: .
v_call: TRBV6-1
j_call: TRBJ1-5
d_call: .

cdr3_aa: CASSEAGGVYEQYF
cdr3_nt: TGCGCCAGCAGTGAGGCTGGGGGCGTGTACGAGCAGTACTTC
clone_size: .
v_call: TRBV10-2
j_call: TRBJ2-7
d_call: .

cdr3_aa: CASSWGFVDEQFF
cdr3_nt: TGTGCCAGCTCCTGGGGGTTTGTGGATGAGCAGTTCTTC
clone_size: .
v_call: TRBV19
j_call: TRBJ2-1
d_call: .

cdr3_aa: CASSIDRGSPGGNEQFF
cdr3_nt: TGTGCCAGTAGTATAGATCGTGGCAGCCCCGGGGGCAATGAGCAGTTCTTC
clone_size: once
v_call: TRBV19
j_call: TRBJ2-1
d_call: .

cdr3_aa: CASSLGPANTGELFF
cdr3_nt: TGTGCCAGCAGCTTGGGACCAGCGAACACCGGGGAGCTGTTTTTT
clone_size: .
v_call: TRBV7-2
j_call: TRBJ2-2
d_call: .

cdr3_aa: CASKGNRTDQGGNQPQHF
cdr3_nt: TGTGCCAGCAAGGGGAACAGGACCGATCAAGGAGGCAATCAGCCCCAGCATTTT
clone_size: .
v_call: TRBV25-1
j_call: TRBJ1-5
d_call: .

cdr3_aa: CASRLRPPHQPQHF
cdr3_nt: TGTGCCAGCAGGCTCCGACCGCCTCATCAGCCCCAGCATTTT
clone_size: .
v_call: TRBV6-7
j_call: TRBJ1-5
d_call: .

cdr3_aa: CASSRDKGNSYNSPLHF
cdr3_nt: TGTGCCAGCAGCCGGGACAAGGGGAACTCCTATAATTCACCCCTCCACTTT
clone_size: .
v_call: TRBV3-1/TRBV3-2
j_call: TRBJ1-6
d_call: .

cdr3_aa: CASSMIQLSNNEQFF
cdr3_nt: TGTGCCAGTAGTATGATACAATTATCCAACAATGAGCAGTTCTTC
clone_size: once
v_call: TRBV19
j_call: TRBJ2-1
d_call: .

cdr3_aa: CASSQDRQALHF
cdr3_nt: TGTGCCAGCAGCCAGGACAGGCAGGCCCTCCACTTT
clone_size: .
v_call: TRBV7-2
j_call: TRBJ1-6
d_call: TRBD1

cdr3_aa: CASSPRTGAWTQAFF
cdr3_nt: TGTGCCAGCAGCCCTCGGACGGGAGCGTGGACCCAAGCTTTCTTT
clone_size: .
v_call: TRBV13
j_call: TRBJ1-1
d_call: .

cdr3_aa: CASTQPRGSYNEQFF
cdr3_nt: TGTGCCAGTACCCAACCGAGGGGCTCCTACAATGAGCAGTTCTTC
clone_size: .
v_call: TRBV19
j_call: TRBJ2-1
d_call: .

cdr3_aa: CASSYSSTSLGETQYF
cdr3_nt: TGTGCCAGCAGTTACTCTTCAACTAGCCTTGGAGAGACCCAGTACTTC
clone_size: .
v_call: TRBV6-5
j_call: TRBJ2-5
d_call: .

cdr3_aa: CASRVAPTRRRNQPQHF
cdr3_nt: TGTGCCAGCAGGGTTGCCCCCACCCGAAGGCGCAATCAGCCCCAGCATTTT
clone_size: .
v_call: TRBV28
j_call: TRBJ1-5
d_call: .

cdr3_aa: CASSIQGQIANYGYTF
cdr3_nt: TGTGCCAGTAGTATCCAAGGACAGATAGCTAACTATGGCTACACCTTC
clone_size: .
v_call: TRBV19
j_call: TRBJ1-2
d_call: .

cdr3_aa: CASSPEKNTEAFF
cdr3_nt: TGTGCCAGCAGCCCAGAGAAAAACACTGAAGCTTTCTTT
clone_size: once
v_call: TRBV6-5
j_call: TRBJ1-1
d_call: .

cdr3_aa: CASSPTTRAISPLHF
cdr3_nt: TGTGCCAGCAGCCCGACGACAAGGGCGATCTCACCCCTCCACTTT
clone_size: .
v_call: TRBV9
j_call: TRBJ1-6
d_call: .

cdr3_aa: CASSPQDSLNTEAFF
cdr3_nt: TGTGCCAGCTCACCCCAGGACAGCCTGAACACTGAAGCTTTCTTT
clone_size: .
v_call: TRBV18
j_call: TRBJ1-1
d_call: .

cdr3_aa: CASSVAASTDTQYF
cdr3_nt: TGTGCCAGCAGCGTAGCAGCCAGCACAGATACGCAGTATTTT
clone_size: .
v_call: TRBV9
j_call: TRBJ2-3
d_call: .

cdr3_aa: CASSKTGLNNQPQHF
cdr3_nt: TGTGCCAGCAGTAAAACAGGGCTTAACAATCAGCCCCAGCATTTT
clone_size: .
v_call: TRBV5-8
j_call: TRBJ1-5
d_call: .

cdr3_aa: CASSRRPGQPYSNQPQHF
cdr3_nt: TGTGCCAGCAGCAGACGGCCGGGTCAGCCTTATAGCAATCAGCCCCAGCATTTT
clone_size: .
v_call: TRBV21-1
j_call: TRBJ1-5
d_call: .

cdr3_aa: CASSPREGGEQFF
cdr3_nt: TGTGCCAGCAGCCCCAGGGAGGGCGGTGAGCAGTTCTTC
clone_size: .
v_call: TRBV5-4
j_call: TRBJ2-1
d_call: TRBD2

cdr3_aa: CASSSDNEQFF
cdr3_nt: TGTGCCAGCAGCTCCGACAATGAGCAGTTCTTC
clone_size: few
v_call: TRBV7-3
j_call: TRBJ2-1
d_call: .

cdr3_aa: CATSPRGQGYDEQYF
cdr3_nt: TGTGCCACTTCTCCCCGGGGACAGGGTTACGACGAGCAGTACTTC
clone_size: .
v_call: TRBV19
j_call: TRBJ2-7
d_call: TRBD1

cdr3_aa: CASSNGGLQPQHF
cdr3_nt: TGTGCCAGTAGTAACGGGGGCCTTCAGCCCCAGCATTTT
clone_size: .
v_call: TRBV19
j_call: TRBJ1-5
d_call: .

cdr3_aa: CASSLFGGNQPQHF
cdr3_nt: TGTGCCAGCAGCTTGTTTGGCGGTAACCAGCCCCAGCATTTT
clone_size: .
v_call: TRBV5-4
j_call: TRBJ1-5
d_call: .

cdr3_aa: CASSLRQATDTQYF
cdr3_nt: TGTGCCAGCAGCTTAAGGCAGGCCACAGATACGCAGTATTTT
clone_size: .
v_call: TRBV7-3
j_call: TRBJ2-3
d_call: .

cdr3_aa: CASSLLGAGGPRNEQFF
cdr3_nt: TGTGCCAGCAGCTTGTTGGGGGCGGGAGGGCCTCGGAATGAGCAGTTCTTC
clone_size: .
v_call: TRBV5-6
j_call: TRBJ2-1
d_call: TRBD2

cdr3_aa: CASRKTRDRGANYGYTF
cdr3_nt: TGTGCCAGCAGGAAAACCCGGGACAGGGGTGCCAACTATGGCTACACCTTC
clone_size: .
v_call: TRBV11-2
j_call: TRBJ1-2
d_call: TRBD1

cdr3_aa: CASSPEGTGVVNTEAFF
cdr3_nt: TGTGCCAGCAGCCCAGAGGGGACAGGGGTCGTGAACACTGAAGCTTTCTTT
clone_size: .
v_call: TRBV7-8
j_call: TRBJ1-1
d_call: TRBD1

cdr3_aa: CASSLGTITDTQYF
cdr3_nt: TGTGCCAGCAGCTTGGGGACTATAACAGATACGCAGTATTTT
clone_size: .
v_call: TRBV5-6
j_call: TRBJ2-3
d_call: .

cdr3_aa: CASSQFKGQGIEQYF
cdr3_nt: TGCGCCAGCAGCCAATTTAAGGGACAGGGGATCGAGCAGTACTTC
clone_size: .
v_call: TRBV4-3
j_call: TRBJ2-7
d_call: TRBD1

cdr3_aa: CASRYYGTDGELFF
cdr3_nt: TGTGCCAGCAGATACTATGGAACAGACGGGGAGCTGTTTTTT
clone_size: .
v_call: TRBV25-1
j_call: TRBJ2-2
d_call: .

cdr3_aa: CASSPGRYEQYF
cdr3_nt: TGTGCCAGCTCACCGGGACGCTACGAGCAGTACTTC
clone_size: .
v_call: TRBV18
j_call: TRBJ2-7
d_call: .

cdr3_aa: CASSLGDTTNYGYTF
cdr3_nt: TGCGCCAGCAGCTTGGGGGACACCACTAACTATGGCTACACCTTC
clone_size: few
v_call: TRBV5-1
j_call: TRBJ1-2
d_call: .

cdr3_aa: CASSILGNTIYF
cdr3_nt: TGTGCCAGCAGTATTCTTGGAAACACCATATATTTT
clone_size: .
v_call: TRBV12-3/TRBV12-4
j_call: TRBJ1-3
d_call: .

cdr3_aa: CASSPGVSSSYNEQFF
cdr3_nt: TGTGCCAGCAGCCCTGGGGTCTCAAGCTCCTACAATGAGCAGTTCTTC
clone_size: .
v_call: TRBV7-9
j_call: TRBJ2-1
d_call: .

cdr3_aa: CASSLIWGNQPQHF
cdr3_nt: TGTGCCAGCAGTTTAATTTGGGGGAATCAGCCCCAGCATTTT
clone_size: .
v_call: TRBV28
j_call: TRBJ1-5
d_call: .

cdr3_aa: CASSLERALYEQYF
cdr3_nt: TGCGCCAGCAGCTTGGAACGGGCCCTCTACGAGCAGTACTTC
clone_size: .
v_call: TRBV5-1
j_call: TRBJ2-7
d_call: .

cdr3_aa: CASSRGGGGDNQPQHF
cdr3_nt: TGTGCCAGCAGTCGCGGGGGGGGTGGTGACAATCAGCCCCAGCATTTT
clone_size: .
v_call: TRBV28
j_call: TRBJ1-5
d_call: .

cdr3_aa: CASSQWAPGNTIYF
cdr3_nt: TGTGCCAGCAGCCAGTGGGCCCCTGGAAACACCATATATTTT
clone_size: .
v_call: TRBV4-2
j_call: TRBJ1-3
d_call: .

cdr3_aa: CASSLGPFNSYNEQFF
cdr3_nt: TGTGCCAGCAGCTTGGGACCGTTTAACTCCTACAATGAGCAGTTCTTC
clone_size: .
v_call: TRBV5-4
j_call: TRBJ2-1
d_call: .

cdr3_aa: CASSSLAGSYEQYF
cdr3_nt: TGTGCCAGCAGTTCACTAGCGGGATCCTACGAGCAGTACTTC
clone_size: few
v_call: TRBV27
j_call: TRBJ2-7
d_call: TRBD2